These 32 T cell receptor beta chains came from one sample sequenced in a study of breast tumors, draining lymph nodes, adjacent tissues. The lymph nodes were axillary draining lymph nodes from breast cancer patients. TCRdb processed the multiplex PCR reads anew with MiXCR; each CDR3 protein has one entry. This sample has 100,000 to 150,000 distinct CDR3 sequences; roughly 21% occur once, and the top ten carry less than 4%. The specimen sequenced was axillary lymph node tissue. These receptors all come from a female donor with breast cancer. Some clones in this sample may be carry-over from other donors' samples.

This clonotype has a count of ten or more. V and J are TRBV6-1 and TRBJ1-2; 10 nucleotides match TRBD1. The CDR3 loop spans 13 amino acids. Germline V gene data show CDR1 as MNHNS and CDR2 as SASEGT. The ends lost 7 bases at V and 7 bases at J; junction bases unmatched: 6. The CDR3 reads CASNPGQGSGYTF. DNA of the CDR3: TGTGCCAGCAACCCGGGACAGGGGAGTGGCTACACCTTC.

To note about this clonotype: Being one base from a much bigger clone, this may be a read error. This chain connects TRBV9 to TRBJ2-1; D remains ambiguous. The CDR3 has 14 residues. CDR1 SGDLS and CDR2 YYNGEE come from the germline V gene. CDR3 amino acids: CASSVVGSLSEQSF. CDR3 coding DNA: TGTGCCAGCAGCGTAGTGGGTAGCCTCAGTGAGCAGTCCTTC.

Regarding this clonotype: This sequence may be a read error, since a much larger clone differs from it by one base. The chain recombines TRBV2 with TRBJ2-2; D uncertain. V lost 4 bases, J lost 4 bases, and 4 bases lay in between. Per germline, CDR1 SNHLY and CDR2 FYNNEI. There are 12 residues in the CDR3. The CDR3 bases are TGTGCCAGCAGTGCAACCACCGGGGAGCTGTTTTTT. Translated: CASSATTGELFF. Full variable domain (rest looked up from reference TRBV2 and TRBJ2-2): EPEVTQTPSHQVTQMGQEVILRCVPISNHLYFYWYRQILGQKVEFLVSFYNNEISEKSEIFDDQFSVERPDGSNFTLKIRSTKLEDSAMYFCASSATTGELFFGEGSRLTVL.

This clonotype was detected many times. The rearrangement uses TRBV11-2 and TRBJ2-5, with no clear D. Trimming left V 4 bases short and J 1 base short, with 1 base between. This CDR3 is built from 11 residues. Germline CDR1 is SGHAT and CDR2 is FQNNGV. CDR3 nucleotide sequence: TGTGCCAGCAGCTGCCAAGAGACCCAGTACTTC. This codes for CASSCQETQYF.

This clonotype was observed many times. The CDR3 sequence is CASSIAWSHQETQYF. CDR3 in DNA: TGTGCCAGTAGTATAGCCTGGTCACACCAAGAGACCCAGTACTTC. The rearrangement uses TRBV19 and TRBJ2-5; D is uncertain. Trimming stripped 1 base from V and 0 bases from J, with 9 bases between. This CDR3 has 15 amino acids. CDR1 is LNHDA, CDR2 SQIVND, per germline (reference sequence).

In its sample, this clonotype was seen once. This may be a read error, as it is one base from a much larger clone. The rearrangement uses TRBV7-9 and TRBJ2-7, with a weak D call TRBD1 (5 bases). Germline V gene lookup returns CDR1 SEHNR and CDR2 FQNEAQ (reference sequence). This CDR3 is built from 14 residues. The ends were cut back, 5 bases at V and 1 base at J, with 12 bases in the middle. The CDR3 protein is CASSIGASSYEQYF. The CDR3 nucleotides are TGTGCCAGCAGCATAGGGGCCAGTTCCTACGAGCAGTACTTC.

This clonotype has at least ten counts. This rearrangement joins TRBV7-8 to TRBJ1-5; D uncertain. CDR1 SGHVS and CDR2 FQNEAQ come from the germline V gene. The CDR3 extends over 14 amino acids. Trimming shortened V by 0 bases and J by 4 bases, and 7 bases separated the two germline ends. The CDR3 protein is CASSLASGNQPQHF. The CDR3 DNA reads TGTGCCAGCAGCTTAGCATCGGGAAATCAGCCCCAGCATTTT.

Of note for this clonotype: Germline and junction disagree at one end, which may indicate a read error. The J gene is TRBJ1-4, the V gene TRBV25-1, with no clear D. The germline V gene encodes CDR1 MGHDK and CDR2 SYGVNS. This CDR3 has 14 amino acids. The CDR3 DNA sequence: TGTGCCAGCAGTGAATATAGAGCTAATGAAAGACTGTTTTTT. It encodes CASSEYRANERLFF.

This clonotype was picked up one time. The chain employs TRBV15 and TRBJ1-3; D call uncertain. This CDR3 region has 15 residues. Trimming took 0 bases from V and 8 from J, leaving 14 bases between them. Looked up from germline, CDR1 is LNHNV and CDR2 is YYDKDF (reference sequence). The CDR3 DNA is TGTGCCACCAGCAGAGAGACGGGCTCTGGGGACACCATATATTTT. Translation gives CATSRETGSGDTIYF.

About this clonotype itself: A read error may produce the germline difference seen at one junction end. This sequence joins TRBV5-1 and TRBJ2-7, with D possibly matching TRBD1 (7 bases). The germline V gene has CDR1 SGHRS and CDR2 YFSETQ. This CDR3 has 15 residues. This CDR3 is CASSWTTGVSYEQCF. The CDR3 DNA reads TGTGCCAGCAGCTGGACTACAGGGGTCTCCTACGAGCAGTGCTTC. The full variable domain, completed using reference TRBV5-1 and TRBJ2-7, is KAGVTQTPRYLIKTRGQQVTLSCSPISGHRSVSWYQQTPGQGLQFLFEYFSETQRNKGNFPGRFSGRQFSNSRSEMNVSTLELGDSALYLCASSWTTGVSYEQCFGPGTRLTVT.

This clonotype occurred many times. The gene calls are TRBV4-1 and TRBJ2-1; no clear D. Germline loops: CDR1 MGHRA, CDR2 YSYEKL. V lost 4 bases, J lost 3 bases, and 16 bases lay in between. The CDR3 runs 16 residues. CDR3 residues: CASSPLSQQIYNEQFF. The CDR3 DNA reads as TGCGCCAGCAGCCCACTCAGCCAGCAGATCTACAATGAGCAGTTCTTC.

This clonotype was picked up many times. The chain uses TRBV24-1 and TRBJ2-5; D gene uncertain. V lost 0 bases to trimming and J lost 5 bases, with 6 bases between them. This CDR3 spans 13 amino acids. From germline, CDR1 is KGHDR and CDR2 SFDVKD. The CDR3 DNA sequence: TGTGCCACCAGTGATTTGATGGGGGAGACCCAGTACTTC. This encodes CATSDLMGETQYF.

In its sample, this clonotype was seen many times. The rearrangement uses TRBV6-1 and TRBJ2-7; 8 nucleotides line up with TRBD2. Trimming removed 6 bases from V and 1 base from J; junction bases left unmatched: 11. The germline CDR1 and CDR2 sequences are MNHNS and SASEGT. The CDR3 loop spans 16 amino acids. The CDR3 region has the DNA TGTGCCAGCAGAGCGGGGGCAGGGGTAAGGTCCTACGAGCAGTACTTC. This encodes CASRAGAGVRSYEQYF.

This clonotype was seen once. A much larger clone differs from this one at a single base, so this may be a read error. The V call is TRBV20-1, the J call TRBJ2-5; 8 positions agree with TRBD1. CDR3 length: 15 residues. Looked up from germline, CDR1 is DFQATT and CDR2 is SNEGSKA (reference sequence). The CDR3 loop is CSARNQGAGGETRYF. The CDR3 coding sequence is TGCAGTGCTAGGAATCAGGGGGCGGGTGGTGAGACCCGGTACTTC.

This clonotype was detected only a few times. The CDR3 region is CASSARTGACNEQFF. CDR3 DNA sequence: TGCGCCAGCAGCGCCAGGACAGGGGCTTGCAATGAGCAGTTCTTC. The chain uses TRBV5-1 and TRBJ2-1; 9 bases map to TRBD1. V was clipped by 4 bases and J by 6 bases; unmatched bases: 8. Germline lookup yields CDR1 SGHRS and CDR2 YFSETQ. The CDR3 length is 15 residues.

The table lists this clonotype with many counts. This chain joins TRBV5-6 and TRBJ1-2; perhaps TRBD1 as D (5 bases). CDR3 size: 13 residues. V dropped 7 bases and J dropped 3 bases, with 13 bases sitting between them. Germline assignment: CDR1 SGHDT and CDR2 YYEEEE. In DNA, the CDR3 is TGTGCCAGCGGCCACGGGGGGGACTATGGCTACACCTTC. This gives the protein CASGHGGDYGYTF.

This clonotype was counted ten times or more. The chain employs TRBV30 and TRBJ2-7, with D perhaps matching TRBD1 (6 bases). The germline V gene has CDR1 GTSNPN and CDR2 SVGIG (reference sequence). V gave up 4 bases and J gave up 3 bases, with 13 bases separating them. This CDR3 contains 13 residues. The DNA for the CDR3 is TGTGCCTGGACTATGGGACAAAACTACGAGCAGTACTTC. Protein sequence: CAWTMGQNYEQYF.

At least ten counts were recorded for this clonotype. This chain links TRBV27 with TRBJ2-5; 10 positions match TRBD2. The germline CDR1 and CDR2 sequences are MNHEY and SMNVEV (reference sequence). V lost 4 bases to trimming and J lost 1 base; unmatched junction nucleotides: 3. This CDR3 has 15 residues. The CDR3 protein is CASSSWTSGQETQYF. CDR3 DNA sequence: TGTGCCAGCAGTTCCTGGACTAGCGGCCAAGAGACCCAGTACTTC.

The CDR3 region has the DNA TGTGCCAGCAGCCACCGGACAGGGCTCCAAGAGACCCAGTACTTC. Protein product: CASSHRTGLQETQYF. The V call is TRBV5-5, the J call TRBJ2-5; 8 nucleotides align to TRBD1. The V gene end was trimmed by 4 bases and the J gene end by 1 base; junction bases not matched to a gene: 6. The CDR3 sequence is 15 residues long. CDR1 and CDR2 (germline): SGHKS, YYEKEE (reference sequence).

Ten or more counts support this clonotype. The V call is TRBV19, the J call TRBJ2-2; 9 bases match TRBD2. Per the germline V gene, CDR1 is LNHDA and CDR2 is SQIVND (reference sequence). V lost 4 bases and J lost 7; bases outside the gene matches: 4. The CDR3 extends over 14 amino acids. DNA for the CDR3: TGTGCCAGTAGTAGCGGGAGGGCTGGCGGGGAGCTGTTTTTT. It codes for CASSSGRAGGELFF.

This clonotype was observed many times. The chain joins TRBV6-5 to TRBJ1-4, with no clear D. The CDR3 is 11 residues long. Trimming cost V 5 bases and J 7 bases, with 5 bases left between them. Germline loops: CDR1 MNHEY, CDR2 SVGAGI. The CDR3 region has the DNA TGTGCCAGCAGTCCAGGTGAAAAACTGTTTTTT. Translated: CASSPGEKLFF.

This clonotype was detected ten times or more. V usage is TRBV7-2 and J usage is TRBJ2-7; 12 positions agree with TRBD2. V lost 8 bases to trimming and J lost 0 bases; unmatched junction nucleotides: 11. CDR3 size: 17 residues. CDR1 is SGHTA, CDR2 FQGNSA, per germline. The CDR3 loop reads CASGDLAGGGGSYEQYF. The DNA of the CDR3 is TGTGCCAGCGGGGATCTAGCGGGAGGGGGGGGCTCCTACGAGCAGTACTTC.

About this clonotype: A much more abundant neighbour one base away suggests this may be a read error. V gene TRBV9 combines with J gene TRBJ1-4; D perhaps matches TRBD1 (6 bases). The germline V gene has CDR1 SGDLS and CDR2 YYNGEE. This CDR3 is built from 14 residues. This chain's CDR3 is CASSVGGAREKLLF. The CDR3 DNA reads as TGTGCCAGCAGCGTAGGGGGGGCAAGGGAAAAACTGCTTTTT. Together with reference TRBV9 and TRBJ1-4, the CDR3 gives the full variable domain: DSGVTQTPKHLITATGQRVTLRCSPRSGDLSVYWYQQSLDQGLQFLIQYYNGEERAKGNILERFSAQQFPDLHSELNLSSLELGDSALYFCASSVGGAREKLLFGSGTQLSVL.

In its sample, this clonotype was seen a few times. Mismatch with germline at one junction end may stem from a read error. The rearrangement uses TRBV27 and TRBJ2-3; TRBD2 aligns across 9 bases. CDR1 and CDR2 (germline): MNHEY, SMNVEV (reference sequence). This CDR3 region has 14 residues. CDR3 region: CAGSLAGLLDTQYF. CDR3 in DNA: TGTGCCGGCAGCCTAGCGGGATTATTAGATACGCAGTATTTT.

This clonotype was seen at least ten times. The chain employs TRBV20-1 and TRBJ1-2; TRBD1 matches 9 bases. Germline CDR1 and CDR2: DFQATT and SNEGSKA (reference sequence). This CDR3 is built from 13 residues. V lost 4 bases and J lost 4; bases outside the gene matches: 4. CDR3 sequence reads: CSATLTGGYGYTF. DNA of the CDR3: TGCAGTGCTACCTTGACAGGGGGCTATGGCTACACCTTC.

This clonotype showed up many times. The CDR3 DNA sequence: TGTGCCAGCAGCTCCCGAGCGGGGGGGAGCACAGATACGCAGTATTTT. Amino acid sequence: CASSSRAGGSTDTQYF. The chain is built from TRBV7-6 and TRBJ2-3; TRBD2 matches 10 bases. The CDR3 spans 16 residues. The germline V gene has CDR1 SGHVS and CDR2 FNYEAQ. V lost 4 bases and J lost 0; bases outside the gene matches: 4.

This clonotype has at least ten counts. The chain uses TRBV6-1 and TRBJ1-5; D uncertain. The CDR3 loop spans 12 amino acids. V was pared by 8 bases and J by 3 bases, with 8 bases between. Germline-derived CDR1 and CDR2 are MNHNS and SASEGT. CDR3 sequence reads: CASQMNNQPQHF. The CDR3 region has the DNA TGTGCCAGCCAGATGAACAATCAGCCCCAGCATTTT.

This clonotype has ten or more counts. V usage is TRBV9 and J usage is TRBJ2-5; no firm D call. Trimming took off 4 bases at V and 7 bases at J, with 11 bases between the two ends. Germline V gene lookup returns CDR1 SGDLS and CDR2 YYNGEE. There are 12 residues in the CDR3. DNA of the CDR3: TGTGCCAGCAGCCCACACTCTCGGACCCAGTACTTC. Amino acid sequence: CASSPHSRTQYF.

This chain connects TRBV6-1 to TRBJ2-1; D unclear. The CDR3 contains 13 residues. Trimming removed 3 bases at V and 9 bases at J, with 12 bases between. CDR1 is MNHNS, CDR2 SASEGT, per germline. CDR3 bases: TGTGCCAGCAGTGACGGCTTTCAATTTGAGCAGTTCTTC. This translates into CASSDGFQFEQFF.

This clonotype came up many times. The chain's CDR3 is CASTSGQGGSYEQYF. The CDR3 bases are TGTGCCAGTACCTCCGGACAGGGGGGTTCCTACGAGCAGTACTTC. The chain uses TRBV19 and TRBJ2-7, with TRBD1 identical over 10 bases. Trimming cost V 7 bases and J 1 base; bases outside gene matches: 7. CDR1 is LNHDA, CDR2 SQIVND, per germline (reference sequence). This CDR3 is built from 15 residues.

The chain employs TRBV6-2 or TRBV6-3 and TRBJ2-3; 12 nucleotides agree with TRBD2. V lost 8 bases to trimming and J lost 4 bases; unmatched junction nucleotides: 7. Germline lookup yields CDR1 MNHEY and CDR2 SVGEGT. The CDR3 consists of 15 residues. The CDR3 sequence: CASSPSGGGADTQYF. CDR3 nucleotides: TGTGCCAGCTCCCCTAGCGGGGGGGGCGCAGATACGCAGTATTTT.

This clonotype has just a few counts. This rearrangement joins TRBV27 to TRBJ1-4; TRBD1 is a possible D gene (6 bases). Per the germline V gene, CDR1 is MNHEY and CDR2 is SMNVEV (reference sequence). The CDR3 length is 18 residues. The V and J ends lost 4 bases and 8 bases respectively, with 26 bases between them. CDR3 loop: CASSSTPGTPTWQEKLFF. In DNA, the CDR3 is TGTGCCAGCAGTTCCACCCCCGGGACACCTACTTGGCAAGAAAAACTGTTTTTT. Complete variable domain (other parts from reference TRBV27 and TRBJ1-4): EAQVTQNPRYLITVTGKKLTVTCSQNMNHEYMSWYRQDPGLGLRQIYYSMNVEVTDKGDVPEGYKVSRKEKRNFPLILESPSPNQTSLYFCASSSTPGTPTWQEKLFFGSGTQLSVL.